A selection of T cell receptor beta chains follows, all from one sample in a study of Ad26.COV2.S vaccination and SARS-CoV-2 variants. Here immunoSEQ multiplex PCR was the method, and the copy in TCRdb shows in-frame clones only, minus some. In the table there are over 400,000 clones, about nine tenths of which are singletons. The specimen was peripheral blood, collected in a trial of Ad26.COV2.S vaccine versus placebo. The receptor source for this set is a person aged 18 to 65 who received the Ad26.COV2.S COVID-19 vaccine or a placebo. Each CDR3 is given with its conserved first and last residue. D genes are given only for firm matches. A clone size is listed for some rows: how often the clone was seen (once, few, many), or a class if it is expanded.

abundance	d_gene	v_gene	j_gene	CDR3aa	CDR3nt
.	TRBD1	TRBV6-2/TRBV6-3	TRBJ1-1	CASSQPGGNTEAFF	TGTGCCAGCAGCCAACCAGGGGGGAACACTGAAGCTTTCTTT
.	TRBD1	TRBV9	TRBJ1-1	CASSLSQGATEAFF	TGTGCCAGCAGCCTTTCACAGGGGGCCACTGAAGCTTTCTTT
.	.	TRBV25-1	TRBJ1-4	CASRETVPGDEKLFF	TGTGCCAGCAGAGAAACAGTACCAGGAGATGAAAAACTGTTTTTT
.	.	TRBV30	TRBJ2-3	CAWSITIRDTQYF	TGTGCCTGGAGTATAACTATTCGAGATACGCAGTATTTT
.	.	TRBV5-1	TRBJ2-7	CASSASSYEQYF	TGCGCCAGCAGCGCTAGCTCCTACGAGCAGTACTTC
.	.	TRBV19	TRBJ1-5	CASSNDIFQPQHF	TGTGCCAGTAGCAATGACATATTTCAGCCCCAGCATTTT
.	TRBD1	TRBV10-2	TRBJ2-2	CASTQDRGINTGELFF	TGCGCCAGCACCCAAGACAGGGGGATAAACACCGGGGAGCTGTTTTTT
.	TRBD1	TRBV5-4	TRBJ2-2	CASSFGTGGNTGELFF	TGTGCCAGCAGCTTTGGGACAGGGGGAAACACCGGGGAGCTGTTTTTT
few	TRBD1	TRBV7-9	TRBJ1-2	CASSQTRQGLTYGYTF	TGTGCCAGCAGCCAAACTCGACAGGGGCTCACCTATGGCTACACCTTC
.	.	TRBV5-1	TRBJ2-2	CASRDSPNTGELFF	TGCGCCAGCAGGGACAGCCCGAACACCGGGGAGCTGTTTTTT
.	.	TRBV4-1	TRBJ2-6	CASRYSGGSNVLTF	TGCGCCAGCAGGTACAGTGGGGGTAGCAACGTCCTGACTTTC
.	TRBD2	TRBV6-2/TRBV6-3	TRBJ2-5	CASSLIGPGLAGQTQYF	TGTGCCAGCAGCTTAATAGGCCCGGGACTAGCGGGTCAGACCCAGTACTTC
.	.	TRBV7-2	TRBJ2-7	CASSPLTYYRLDGEQYF	TGTGCCAGCAGCCCCTTGACCTACTACCGGCTTGATGGAGAGCAGTACTTC
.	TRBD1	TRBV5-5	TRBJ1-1	CASSLGAGGIAFF	TGTGCCAGCAGCCTAGGAGCAGGGGGGATCGCTTTCTTT
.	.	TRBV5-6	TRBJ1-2	CASSEALPGILLGYGYTF	TGTGCCAGCAGCGAGGCGCTCCCAGGGATATTACTGGGCTATGGCTACACCTTC
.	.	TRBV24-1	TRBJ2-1	CAIADSYNEQFF	TGTGCCATCGCTGACAGTTACAATGAGCAGTTCTTC
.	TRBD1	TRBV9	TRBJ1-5	CASSVDGLSADRDTYSNQPQHF	TGTGCCAGCAGCGTAGATGGGCTCTCGGCTGACAGGGACACATATAGCAATCAGCCCCAGCATTTT
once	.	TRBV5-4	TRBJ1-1	CASSLGQANTEAFF	TGTGCCAGCAGCTTGGGACAGGCAAACACTGAAGCTTTCTTT
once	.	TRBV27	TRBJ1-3	CASSRQQGTGNTIYF	TGTGCCAGCAGTCGGCAACAGGGAACTGGAAACACCATATATTTT
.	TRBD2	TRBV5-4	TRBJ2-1	CASSPGGASSYNEQFF	TGTGCCAGCAGCCCCGGGGGGGCTAGCTCCTACAATGAGCAGTTCTTC
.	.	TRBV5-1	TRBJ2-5	CASSGSGPIQETQYF	TGCGCCAGCAGCGGTTCGGGACCAATACAAGAGACCCAGTACTTC
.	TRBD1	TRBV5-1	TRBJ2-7	CASSWDSSYEQYF	TGCGCCAGCAGCTGGGACAGCTCCTACGAGCAGTACTTC